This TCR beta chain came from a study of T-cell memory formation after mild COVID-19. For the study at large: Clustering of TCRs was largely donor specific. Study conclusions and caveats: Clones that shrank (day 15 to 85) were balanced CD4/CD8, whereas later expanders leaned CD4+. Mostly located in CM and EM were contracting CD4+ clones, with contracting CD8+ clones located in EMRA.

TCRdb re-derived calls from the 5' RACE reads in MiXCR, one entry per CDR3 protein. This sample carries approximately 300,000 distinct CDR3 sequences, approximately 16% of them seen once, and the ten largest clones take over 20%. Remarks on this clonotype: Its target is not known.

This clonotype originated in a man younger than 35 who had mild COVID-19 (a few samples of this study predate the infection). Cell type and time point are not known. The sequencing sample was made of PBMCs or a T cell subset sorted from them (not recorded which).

CDR3: CASSPTGYRPTNYGYTF. CDR3 DNA: TGTGCCAGCAGCCCCACCGGTTACCGTCCGACTAACTATGGCTACACCTTC. The chain links TRBV5-8 to TRBJ1-2, with D hard to call. The CDR3 contains 17 residues. Looked up from germline, CDR1 is SGHTS and CDR2 is YDEGEE. Trimming removed 4 bases at V and 0 bases at J, with 19 bases between. The complete variable domain, with remaining parts taken from reference TRBV5-8 and TRBJ1-2, reads EAGVTQSPTHLIKTRGQQATLRCSPISGHTSVYWYQQALGLGLQFLLWYDEGEERNRGNFPPRFSGRQFPNYSSELNVNALELEDSALYLCASSPTGYRPTNYGYTFGSGTRLTVV.